Each of the 26 T cell receptor beta chains below was sequenced from the same sample in a study of T cell changes during pregnancy in multiple sclerosis. The method was immunoSEQ multiplex PCR; TCRdb's version includes in-frame clones alone and lacks a portion of them. The table has 49,000 or so clones, under 95% seen once. This specimen consisted of CD8+ T cells from peripheral blood mononuclear cells, obtained before pregnancy. Receptors were obtained from a female donor with multiple sclerosis, enrolled in a pregnancy study.

The J gene is TRBJ2-7, the V gene TRBV7-9; weak D call: TRBD1 (7 bases). CDR3 size: 15 residues. V lost 5 bases to trimming and J lost 2 bases, with 16 bases between them. The germline V gene encodes CDR1 SEHNR and CDR2 FQNEAQ (reference sequence). CDR3 bases: TGTGCCAGCAGCCCCGCAGGGGGGTCCGCCTACGAGCAGTACTTC. This translates into CASSPAGGSAYEQYF.

In nucleotides, the CDR3 is TGTGCCAGCAGCAGAATGAACACTGAAGCTTTCTTT. Its translation is CASSRMNTEAFF. The chain is built from TRBV6-5 and TRBJ1-1; D is ambiguous. The CDR3 is 12 residues long. With 6 bases removed from V and 0 bases from J, the gap between germline ends came to 5 bases. Looked up from germline, CDR1 is MNHEY and CDR2 is SVGAGI.

The chain has TRBV28 and TRBJ2-2; TRBD2 matches 14 bases. Germline loops: CDR1 MDHEN, CDR2 SYDVKM. V shed 6 bases and J 6 bases; nucleotides not matched to a gene: 21. The CDR3 consists of 21 residues. The DNA for the CDR3 is TGTGCCAGCAGGACCGAACGCCCCGGGACTAGCGGGAGCCTATCAGCCGGGGAGCTGTTTTTT. This encodes CASRTERPGTSGSLSAGELFF.

This CDR3 reads CASSRDRGPGNTIYF. The CDR3 nucleotides are TGTGCCAGCAGCCGTGACAGGGGGCCTGGAAACACCATATATTTT. The V and J genes are TRBV11-2 and TRBJ1-3; 10 bases fit TRBD1. CDR3 length: 15 residues. Looked up from germline, CDR1 is SGHAT and CDR2 is FQNNGV. J gave up 2 bases and V 5 bases, and 3 bases lay outside the gene matches.

The CDR3 bases are TGTGCCAGCAGCTACCCAGGGGGCGCAGGTGGCTACACCTTC. Its protein is CASSYPGGAGGYTF. The chain is built from TRBV5-6 and TRBJ1-2; 8 nucleotides align to TRBD1. V lost 3 bases to trimming and J lost 7 bases; unmatched junction nucleotides: 8. CDR3 length equals 14 residues. From germline, CDR1 is SGHDT and CDR2 YYEEEE. The complete variable domain, with remaining parts taken from reference TRBV5-6 and TRBJ1-2, reads DAGVTQSPTHLIKTRGQQVTLRCSPKSGHDTVSWYQQALGQGPQFIFQYYEEEERQRGNFPDRFSGHQFPNYSSELNVNALLLGDSALYLCASSYPGGAGGYTFGSGTRLTVV.

This chain joins TRBV27 and TRBJ1-5, with a weak D call TRBD1 (5 bases). The V and J ends lost 0 bases and 7 bases respectively, with 13 bases between them. CDR1 is MNHEY and CDR2 is SMNVEV in the germline V gene (reference sequence). The CDR3 is made up of 15 amino acids. The CDR3 DNA reads as TGTGCCAGCAGTTTATCTGCGGGGGACGGGCAGCCCCAGCATTTT. Translation: CASSLSAGDGQPQHF.

This sequence joins TRBV5-4 and TRBJ2-1; D is perhaps TRBD1 (5 bases). Germline CDR1 SGHNT, CDR2 YYREEE (reference sequence). V lost 4 bases and J 0 bases, leaving 11 bases between the germline ends. This CDR3 is 15 amino acids long. The CDR3 loop reads CASSPSDSSYNEQFF. As DNA, the CDR3 is TGTGCCAGCAGCCCCAGCGACAGCTCCTACAATGAGCAGTTCTTC.

The chain uses TRBV5-4 and TRBJ2-1; 12 positions agree with TRBD2. V lost 0 bases to trimming and J lost 10 bases; unmatched junction nucleotides: 8. The CDR3 extends over 16 amino acids. The germline V gene has CDR1 SGHNT and CDR2 YYREEE (reference sequence). This CDR3 is CASSLGRLAGVGEQFF. CDR3 nucleotides: TGTGCCAGCAGCTTGGGGCGACTAGCGGGAGTGGGCGAGCAGTTCTTC. Looking up the rest from reference TRBV5-4 and TRBJ2-1 gives the full variable domain: ETGVTQSPTHLIKTRGQQVTLRCSSQSGHNTVSWYQQALGQGPQFIFQYYREEENGRGNFPPRFSGLQFPNYSSELNVNALELDDSALYLCASSLGRLAGVGEQFFGPGTRLTVL.

The chain employs TRBV30 and TRBJ2-2; 8 bases agree with TRBD2. Germline V lookup: CDR1 GTSNPN, CDR2 SVGIG (reference sequence). The CDR3 sequence is 14 residues long. V was clipped by 6 bases and J by 2 bases; unmatched bases: 5. CDR3 residues: CACWREVNTGELFF. CDR3 coding DNA: TGTGCCTGTTGGCGGGAGGTTAACACCGGGGAGCTGTTTTTT.

The genes are TRBV5-1 and TRBJ2-4; TRBD2 aligns across 8 bases. Losses at the gene ends were 4 bases for V and 5 bases for J; bases not matched to a gene: 8. Germline loops: CDR1 SGHRS, CDR2 YFSETQ. The CDR3 length is 15 residues. Here the CDR3 reads CASSREGGPQNIQYF. Written as DNA, the CDR3 is TGCGCCAGCAGCCGGGAGGGGGGGCCCCAAAACATTCAGTACTTC.

The rearrangement uses TRBV5-1 and TRBJ2-3; no clear D. V lost 5 bases to trimming and J lost 2 bases, with 9 bases between them. CDR3 length: 13 amino acids. Germline V gene data show CDR1 as SGHRS and CDR2 as YFSETQ. The CDR3 sequence is CASSSPPTDTQYF. Here the CDR3 DNA reads TGCGCCAGCAGTTCTCCTCCCACAGATACGCAGTATTTT.

V is TRBV19 and J is TRBJ2-1; 7 bases align to TRBD2. Trimming cost V 0 bases and J 4 bases; bases outside gene matches: 12. Germline lookup yields CDR1 LNHDA and CDR2 SQIVND (reference sequence). The CDR3 is 18 amino acids. The chain's CDR3 is CASSIDPLRLADYNEQFF. CDR3 nucleotide sequence: TGTGCCAGTAGTATAGATCCATTGCGGCTAGCGGATTACAATGAGCAGTTCTTC.

This clone was seen once. The CDR3 bases are TGTGCCAGCAGCTCGGGCCAGGGGAGTCACTACAATGAGCAGTTCTTC. This gives the protein CASSSGQGSHYNEQFF. The rearrangement joins TRBV7-9 to TRBJ2-1, with D possibly TRBD1 on 6 matching bases. The germline CDR1 and CDR2 sequences are SEHNR and FQNEAQ (reference sequence). The CDR3 runs 16 residues. Trimming left V 4 bases short and J 3 bases short, with 16 bases between.

This clone was counted only a few times. Here the CDR3 reads CASTRGNQPQHF. CDR3 DNA sequence: TGTGCCAGTACCCGTGGCAATCAGCCCCAGCATTTT. This chain connects TRBV19 to TRBJ1-5; D ambiguous. The germline V and J ends were trimmed by 7 bases and 2 bases, with 6 bases remaining between them. The CDR3 extends over 12 amino acids. Per germline, CDR1 LNHDA and CDR2 SQIVND (reference sequence).

The chain uses TRBV12-5 and TRBJ2-3; 7 nucleotides match TRBD1. Germline V CDR1 and CDR2: LGHNT, FRNRAP. Trimming removed 4 bases from V and 0 bases from J; junction bases left unmatched: 7. The CDR3 extends over 16 amino acids. Written as DNA, the CDR3 is TGTGCTAGTGGTTGGGACAGCTCCTTGAGCACAGATACGCAGTATTTT. Its translation is CASGWDSSLSTDTQYF.

The chain couples TRBV5-1 to TRBJ2-1; 8 nucleotides line up with TRBD1. This CDR3 has 13 amino acids. Trimming took 4 bases from V and 6 from J; bases not matched to a gene: 3. Germline V lookup: CDR1 SGHRS, CDR2 YFSETQ. CDR3 coding DNA: TGCGCCAGCAGCGGACAGGGTCCCAATGAGCAGTTCTTC. This encodes CASSGQGPNEQFF.

The V and J genes are TRBV9 and TRBJ1-2; TRBD1 aligns across 9 bases. Trimming removed 2 bases from V and 6 bases from J; junction bases left unmatched: 11. The germline V gene has CDR1 SGDLS and CDR2 YYNGEE. This CDR3 has 16 amino acids. The CDR3 nucleotides read TGTGCCAGCAGCGTCAACACCGGGACAGGGAGAAATGGCTACACCTTC. Translating it yields CASSVNTGTGRNGYTF.

The chain couples TRBV6-1 to TRBJ2-7, with TRBD2 identical over 7 bases. The CDR3 has 15 amino acids. Germline V lookup: CDR1 MNHNS, CDR2 SASEGT. After removal of 4 bases from V and 0 bases from J, the junction contained 6 bases not matched to a gene. CDR3 coding DNA: TGTGCCAGCAGTGCATTAGCGGGCAGCTCCTACGAGCAGTACTTC. Translation gives CASSALAGSSYEQYF.

The chain links TRBV7-8 to TRBJ2-1; D possibly corresponds to TRBD1 (5 bases). Trimming shortened V by 6 bases and J by 0 bases, and 9 bases separated the two germline ends. The germline gives CDR1 SGHVS, CDR2 FQNEAQ. This CDR3 has 14 amino acids. DNA of the CDR3: TGTGCCAGCAGTAAAGGGGACTCCTACAATGAGCAGTTCTTC. Translation gives CASSKGDSYNEQFF.

The V gene is TRBV27, the J gene TRBJ2-3, with 9 bases aligning to TRBD2. V gave up 5 bases and J gave up 0 bases; unmatched junction bases: 6. There are 16 residues in the CDR3. CDR1 is MNHEY and CDR2 is SMNVEV in the germline V gene (reference sequence). The CDR3 loop reads CASSPLAGSSTDTQYF. CDR3 DNA: TGTGCCAGCAGTCCCCTAGCGGGATCTAGCACAGATACGCAGTATTTT.

The chain carries TRBV27 and TRBJ1-4; D call uncertain. CDR3 size: 13 residues. The V and J ends lost 5 bases and 7 bases respectively, with 11 bases between them. CDR1 MNHEY and CDR2 SMNVEV come from the germline V gene (reference sequence). CDR3 amino acids: CASSPPSGEKLFF. DNA of the CDR3: TGTGCCAGCAGTCCACCCTCGGGTGAAAAACTGTTTTTT.

Of note for this clone: Relative to the germline gene, one junction end is altered; a read error may explain this. The J gene is TRBJ1-2, the V gene TRBV13, with 11 positions matching TRBD1. The CDR3 runs 15 residues. Germline-derived CDR1 and CDR2 are PRHDT and FYEKMQ (reference sequence). The CDR3 DNA reads TGTGCCAGCAGCCTAGGACAGGGGGCGGGCTATGGCTACACCTTC. Its translation is CASSLGQGAGYGYTF.

This chain joins TRBV27 and TRBJ2-7, with D tentatively TRBD1 (6 bases). Germline V gene sequence: CDR1 MNHEY, CDR2 SMNVEV (reference sequence). Trimming removed 4 bases at V and 12 bases at J, with 16 bases between. This CDR3 has 12 amino acids. The CDR3 loop reads CASSSGTPEVYF. The CDR3 DNA follows: TGTGCCAGCAGTTCAGGGACACCCGAGGTGTACTTC.

This chain connects TRBV10-3 to TRBJ2-1; 11 bases map to TRBD2. V gave up 2 bases and J gave up 2 bases; unmatched junction bases: 14. This CDR3 region has 20 residues. CDR1 ENHRY and CDR2 SYGVKD come from the germline V gene. The CDR3 DNA reads as TGTGCCATCAGTGAGCAGGAAGGATGGGGGACTAGCGGAACCTACAATGAGCAGTTCTTC. It translates to CAISEQEGWGTSGTYNEQFF.

This chain uses TRBV29-1 with TRBJ2-7, with TRBD1 matching 8 bases. The CDR3 runs to 15 residues. V lost 3 bases and J lost 7; bases outside the gene matches: 14. Germline CDR1 SQVTM, CDR2 ANQGSEA. The CDR3 DNA is TGCAGCGTTGAGGACCCCAGGGGGCGGAAGGATGAGCAGTACTTC. This codes for CSVEDPRGRKDEQYF.

The chain links TRBV18 to TRBJ2-7, with 8 positions matching TRBD2. Germline CDR1 reads KGHSH; CDR2 reads LQKENI. V lost 2 bases and J lost 3; bases outside the gene matches: 6. This CDR3 region has 15 residues. The CDR3 is CASSPILAESYEQYF. The CDR3 nucleotides are TGTGCCAGCTCACCAATACTAGCGGAGAGCTACGAGCAGTACTTC.